This T cell receptor (beta chain) comes out of a study of CD8 T cells in ankylosing spondylitis. Whole-study results and caveats: Disease-associated clones were reportedly significantly overrepresented in matched ankylosing spondylitis synovial fluid.

In TCRdb, the 5' RACE reads were re-called with MiXCR into one record per CDR3 protein. The sample lists approximately 220,000 distinct CDR3 sequences; approximately 10% were seen once. With 6 bases removed from V and 4 bases from J, the gap between germline ends came to 15 bases. The CDR3 spans 14 residues. From germline, CDR1 is MNHNS and CDR2 SASEGT. This clonotype has at least ten counts. The antigen is not known. This sequence joins TRBV6-1 and TRBJ1-1; tentative D call: TRBD1 (6 bases). The sequence came from a male donor with ankylosing spondylitis or in good health (not recorded which). Source material: blood, either unsorted or a sorted T cell fraction (not recorded which). The CDR3 sequence: CASSRTVRGTEAFF. In DNA, the CDR3 is TGTGCCAGCAGCCGGACAGTGCGGGGCACTGAAGCTTTCTTT.